Shown below are 4 T cell receptor beta chains from a single sample sequenced in a study of shared clonotypes between healthy human individuals. Profiling relied on immunoSEQ multiplex PCR, and the TCRdb table lists in-frame clones only, not all of them. The table has some 2 million clones, 85% to 95% seen once; the top ten hold 1.1%. Only CD45RO-negative cells positively selected for CCR7 counted as naive CD8 cells, so terminally differentiated effector memory CD45RA+ cells were excluded. The sequencing sample was made of naive CD8+ T cells sorted from blood. These receptors all stem from a young man in good health.

The rearrangement links TRBV5-4 to TRBJ2-3; TRBD2 is a possible D gene (6 bases). This CDR3 has 14 amino acids. V lost 5 bases and J 4 bases, leaving 14 bases between the germline ends. The germline CDR1 and CDR2 sequences are SGHNT and YYREEE (reference sequence). The CDR3 nucleotides are TGTGCCAGCAGTCCTCGGGGAGGCGCAGATACGCAGTATTTT. Its protein product is CASSPRGGADTQYF.

Only a few counts were recorded for this clone. Other DNA sequences in the same sample also yield this CDR3. The chain couples TRBV2 to TRBJ1-1; no clear D. The germline CDR1 and CDR2 sequences are SNHLY and FYNNEI. This CDR3 is built from 10 residues. The V gene lost 6 bases and the J gene lost 1 base, with 0 bases spanning the gap. The CDR3 is CASRNTEAFF. The DNA of the CDR3 is TGTGCCAGCAGGAACACTGAAGCTTTCTTT.

V gene TRBV7-8 combines with J gene TRBJ1-5; no reliable D call. CDR1 and CDR2 from the germline V gene are SGHVS and FQNEAQ. V gave up 1 base and J gave up 4 bases, with 11 bases separating them. This CDR3 comprises 15 residues. In nucleotides, the CDR3 is TGTGCCAGCAGCTTAGAGGTGTGGGAAAATCAGCCCCAGCATTTT. Translating it yields CASSLEVWENQPQHF.

CDR3: CASSVGMSTEAFF. The CDR3 DNA is TGTGCCAGCAGCGTAGGTATGTCCACTGAAGCTTTCTTT. The chain has TRBV9 and TRBJ1-1; D not resolved. The germline V gene has CDR1 SGDLS and CDR2 YYNGEE. V lost 0 bases, J lost 4 bases, and 7 bases lay in between. CDR3 length: 13 amino acids. The variable domain in full, completed from reference TRBV9 and TRBJ1-1, reads DSGVTQTPKHLITATGQRVTLRCSPRSGDLSVYWYQQSLDQGLQFLIQYYNGEERAKGNILERFSAQQFPDLHSELNLSSLELGDSALYFCASSVGMSTEAFFGQGTRLTVV.